This T cell receptor (beta chain) was identified in a study of T cells expressing NK-cell markers. Study information: The TCR beta repertoires were obtained from sorted CD3+CD56+NKG2C+, CD3+CD56+NKG2C- and CD3+CD56-NKG2C+ T cells. Eight donors were sequenced, seven testing HCMV-seropositive and one testing seronegative.

Comment on this clonotype: Its antigen is unidentified.

5'RACE template switching built TCR beta cDNA with unique molecular identifiers. TCRdb re-called the 5' RACE reads and shows each CDR3 protein once, DNA omitted. This sample contains under 500,000 distinct CDR3 sequences. Study-wide points: Specificity for HCMV among expanded NKG2C+ T cell clones was not established.

Germline CDR1 reads DFQATT; CDR2 reads SNEGSKA (reference sequence). The CDR3 contains 16 residues. The chain has TRBV20-1 and TRBJ2-5; TCRdb's D gene call, TRBD1, goes unchecked for lack of DNA. The source of this sequence is a woman aged 18-70 years in good health. The sample comprised blood T cells: a sorted CD56 or NKG2C T cell subset, CD4+ or CD8+ T cells, or bulk PBMC T cells (not recorded which). The CDR3 sequence: CSATVVQPGGGETQYF.